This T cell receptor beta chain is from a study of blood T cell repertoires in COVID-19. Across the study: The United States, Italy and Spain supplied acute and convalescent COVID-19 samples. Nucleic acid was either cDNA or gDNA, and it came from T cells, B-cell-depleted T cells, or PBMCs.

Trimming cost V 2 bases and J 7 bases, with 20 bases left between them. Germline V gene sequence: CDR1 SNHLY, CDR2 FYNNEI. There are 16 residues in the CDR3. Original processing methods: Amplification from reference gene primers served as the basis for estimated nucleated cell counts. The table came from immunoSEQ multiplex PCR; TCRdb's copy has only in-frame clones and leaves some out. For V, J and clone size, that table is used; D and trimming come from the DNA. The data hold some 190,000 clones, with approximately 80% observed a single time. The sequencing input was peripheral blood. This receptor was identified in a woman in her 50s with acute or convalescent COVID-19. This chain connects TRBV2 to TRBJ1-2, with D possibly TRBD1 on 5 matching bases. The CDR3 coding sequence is TGTGCCAGCAGTGAAAGGGGAACCGCTCCTATTCTTGGCTACACCTTC. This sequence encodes CASSERGTAPILGYTF.